This TCR beta chain stems from a study of cytomegalovirus exposure and HLA in healthy donors (dated by TCRdb to 2016 to 2017). Background on the whole study: A later analysis indicated that the 130 or so validation repertoires were generated on the platform also employed for the 720 or so repertoires of the first cohort. The study aimed to test whether cataloging public T cell receptors could reveal signatures of past pathogen exposure. Along with the 666-subject first cohort, a separate validation cohort of over a hundred different subjects was used. The study combined high-throughput TCR immunosequencing, statistical association of individual TCRs with disease status, and machine learning to predict cytomegalovirus infection status.

The V end loses 3 bases and the J end loses 5 bases, and a stretch of 6 bases separates them. Spanning cysteine to phenylalanine, the CDR3 consists of 12 amino acids. The kept DNA is CDR3 alone, 36 bases in frame from the first base. The germline V gene encodes CDR1 SGHDT and CDR2 YYEEEE. The donors belonged to the validation cohort of over a hundred subjects, which was separate from the approximately 700-subject first cohort. The receptor library was made with the immunoSEQ multiplex PCR assay. On the authors' methods: A statistical classification framework was developed to diagnose cytomegalovirus status using the catalog of TCR beta chain sequences. TCRdb obtained this table from immuneACCESS and retained in-frame rearrangements with V and J assigned. These tables miss some clones; where compared with another copy, unresolved V genes account for less than half of the shortfall, and the remainder is unexplained. From that table come the V and J calls and clone size; the DNA was used to work out D and trimming. For this sample the table gives 200,000 to 250,000 clones, of which 83% were detected only once. Of the sample, roughly 5.7% falls within the top ten clones.

To note about this clone: Its antigen specificity is not known. No quality values exist for individual bases; no much larger clone is one base distant.

Study-wide findings and limitations: Most TCR sequences were observed very rarely across donors, whereas some public TCRs were present in many individuals. In a later analysis, TCRs clustered in the first cohort were found to also tend to co-occur in the approximately 120 validation repertoires, with about 94% of cluster scores above 0. In vitro tests confirmed that a few of the cytomegalovirus-associated TCR beta chains recognize cytomegalovirus antigens. The classifier was reported to diagnose cytomegalovirus status with high specificity and sensitivity in both the original cohort and the validation cohort. A total of 164 TCR beta chains were listed by the study as associated with cytomegalovirus. A later analysis lacked HLA typing for the validation cohort, so it scored co-occurrence in that cohort across all 110 or so repertoires. The authors suggested that the approach could potentially be extended to other disease states and immunological phenotypes.

This receptor was obtained from a woman younger than 35 in good health and CMV-seronegative. The rearrangement combines TRBV5-6 with TRBJ2-1; no D segment can be confidently identified. The material sequenced was PBMCs. The nucleotides read TGTGCCAGCAGCTCCTACGACAATGAGCAGTTCTTC. Its coded protein is CASSSYDNEQFF.